This T cell receptor (beta chain) was profiled in a study of blood T cell repertoires in COVID-19. Looking at the study overall: Spain, Italy and the United States supplied samples that represented acute and convalescent COVID-19.

The CDR3 runs 18 residues. Germline V gene data show CDR1 as MGHRA and CDR2 as YSYEKL. V lost 4 bases, J lost 0 bases, and 18 bases lay in between. This clone was observed a single time. Generated by immunoSEQ multiplex PCR, the TCRdb table keeps only in-frame clones and is missing some. Found here are roughly 120,000 clones, roughly 87% of them singletons; the top ten hold around 5.1%. This chain connects TRBV4-1 to TRBJ2-2; D might be TRBD1 (6 bases). This TCR was recovered from a human donor in a cohort sampled during active COVID-19. The sequencing sample was made of peripheral blood. CDR3 in amino acids: CASSPQGIQIANTGELFF. In DNA form, the CDR3 reads TGCGCCAGCAGCCCACAGGGTATACAGATCGCGAACACCGGGGAGCTGTTTTTT.